This T cell receptor (beta chain) was identified in a study of blood T cell repertoires in COVID-19. Between the trimmed V and J ends, which lost 5 bases and 6 bases, there was a span of 17 bases. This CDR3 is 15 amino acids long. Germline CDR1 reads SGHTA; CDR2 reads FQGNSA. Original data processing: Reference gene primer amplification gave estimated nucleated cell counts. Some clones are missing from TCRdb's copy, which holds only in-frame ones; the method was immunoSEQ multiplex PCR. V and J calls and clone size are given by that table; D and trimming were obtained from the DNA. Here the sample spans about 120,000 clones, over 70% being singletons.

This chain uses TRBV7-2 with TRBJ1-3, with D perhaps TRBD1 (6 bases). Sequences were obtained from peripheral blood. This sequence was found in a man in his 70s with acute or convalescent COVID-19. The DNA for the CDR3 is TGTGCCAGCAGCACAGGGCAGGGCTATGTAAACACCATATATTTT. Protein product: CASSTGQGYVNTIYF.